One sample yielded the 14 T cell receptor beta chains listed below, sequenced in a study of T cells in Graves' hyperthyroidism and ophthalmopathy. RNA transcripts were the template for amplifying TCR beta CDR3 regions. HTBI primers were used for first-round RT-PCR of the TCR CDR3. TCRdb fed the multiplex PCR reads into MiXCR, producing one record per CDR3 protein. The sample shows a few hundred thousand distinct CDR3 sequences, 13% to 15% of them seen only once. Sequenced input: blood. The receptors come from a woman under 30 with Graves' hyperthyroidism.

This clonotype is judged medium-sized. The V call is TRBV2, the J call TRBJ1-5; possible D gene TRBD1, 5 bases. Germline V gene data show CDR1 as SNHLY and CDR2 as FYNNEI. V shed 7 bases and J shed 0 bases, with 10 bases lying between them. The CDR3 runs 14 residues. This chain's CDR3 is CASILDNSNQPQHF. The CDR3 DNA reads as TGTGCCAGCATCTTGGACAATAGCAATCAGCCCCAGCATTTT.

The chain recombines TRBV7-2 with TRBJ1-1; D is unresolved. The CDR3 runs 15 residues. Trimming shortened V by 4 bases and J by 7 bases, and 19 bases separated the two germline ends. The V gene's germline CDR1 is SGHTA and CDR2 FQGNSA. CDR3 sequence: CASSSPPPGNLEAFF. The CDR3 DNA is TGTGCCAGCAGCTCCCCCCCCCCCGGGAACCTTGAAGCTTTCTTT.

The table lists this clonotype with a few counts. The rearrangement joins TRBV20-1 to TRBJ2-1, with TRBD2 matching 12 bases. CDR1 is DFQATT and CDR2 is SNEGSKA in the germline V gene (reference sequence). This CDR3 is 14 amino acids long. V lost 6 bases, J lost 9 bases, and 9 bases stayed unmatched. CDR3 bases: TGCAGTGCCGAACCGACTAGCGGGAGTATTGAGCAGTTCTTC. It yields the protein CSAEPTSGSIEQFF.

Ten or more counts support this clonotype. The chain employs TRBV10-2 and TRBJ2-3, with 9 bases lining up with TRBD1. CDR1 WSHSY and CDR2 SAAADI come from the germline V gene. V was clipped by 3 bases and J by 3 bases; unmatched bases: 7. This CDR3 is built from 16 residues. In DNA form, the CDR3 reads TGCGCCAGCAGTGACACCGGGACAGGGATGACAGATACGCAGTATTTT. This gives the protein CASSDTGTGMTDTQYF.

This clonotype was picked up many times. The CDR3 spells CASSLSAGDRNGYTF. DNA of the CDR3: TGTGCCAGCAGTTTATCTGCGGGGGATCGGAATGGCTACACCTTC. V and J are TRBV27 and TRBJ1-2; possibly TRBD1 for D (5 bases). Germline-derived CDR1 and CDR2 are MNHEY and SMNVEV (reference sequence). This CDR3 has 15 residues. V lost 0 bases, J lost 6 bases, and 14 bases lay in between.

In its sample, this clonotype was seen many times. The chain links TRBV20-1 to TRBJ2-7, with D perhaps matching TRBD2 (6 bases). V lost 5 bases and J 0 bases, leaving 11 bases between the germline ends. The CDR3 consists of 13 residues. Germline loops: CDR1 DFQATT, CDR2 SNEGSKA (reference sequence). The chain's CDR3 is CSAAGPNSYEQYF. The CDR3 coding sequence is TGCAGTGCTGCGGGACCTAACTCCTACGAGCAGTACTTC.

This clonotype was seen at least ten times. CDR3 sequence: CAWTSGNTYNEQFF. The CDR3 coding sequence is TGTGCCTGGACTAGCGGGAACACCTACAATGAGCAGTTCTTC. The V and J genes are TRBV30 and TRBJ2-1; 9 bases are shared with TRBD2. Trimming cost V 4 bases and J 2 bases; bases outside gene matches: 3. The CDR3 sequence is 14 residues long. Germline lookup yields CDR1 GTSNPN and CDR2 SVGIG (reference sequence).

The CDR3 spells CASSQEAVEQFF. The CDR3 DNA reads as TGTGCCAGCAGCCAAGAGGCGGTTGAGCAGTTCTTC. The chain joins TRBV3-1 to TRBJ2-1; D ambiguous. The CDR3 totals 12 residues. V shed 0 bases and J shed 9 bases, with 6 bases lying between them. The germline V gene has CDR1 LGHDT and CDR2 YNNKEL (reference sequence).

The chain combines TRBV20-1 with TRBJ1-4; TRBD1 is a possible D gene (6 bases). The CDR3 totals 13 residues. V lost 6 bases, J lost 4 bases, and 12 bases lay in between. CDR1 DFQATT and CDR2 SNEGSKA come from the germline V gene (reference sequence). The CDR3 region is CSAQDRYNEKLFF. The CDR3 DNA is TGCAGTGCCCAGGACAGATATAATGAAAAACTGTTTTTT.

This rearrangement joins TRBV27 to TRBJ2-1; no clear D gene. V lost 6 bases and J lost 3, with 15 bases in between. The CDR3 consists of 15 residues. Germline CDR1 reads MNHEY; CDR2 reads SMNVEV (reference sequence). The DNA of the CDR3 is TGTGCCAGCAGCTACTCCACTGGCGTCTACAATGAGCAGTTCTTC. It yields the protein CASSYSTGVYNEQFF.

This clonotype was seen many times. The chain joins TRBV2 to TRBJ1-3, with D unclear. Trimming pared 6 bases from V and 0 bases from J, leaving 6 bases between. The CDR3 has 13 amino acids. In germline, CDR1 is SNHLY, CDR2 FYNNEI. CDR3 coding DNA: TGTGCCAGCAGGGGCGGCTCTGGAAACACCATATATTTT. Translated: CASRGGSGNTIYF.

This clonotype was recorded at least ten times. The V gene is TRBV19, the J gene TRBJ1-2; D remains unclear. Trimming left V 3 bases short and J 6 bases short, with 14 bases between. Germline V gives CDR1 LNHDA, CDR2 SQIVND (reference sequence). The CDR3 length is 14 residues. The CDR3 loop reads CASSIFGHSNGYTF. The CDR3 DNA follows: TGTGCCAGTAGTATTTTCGGGCATTCAAATGGCTACACCTTC.

A note on this clonotype: Just one base apart from a much larger clone, this may be a read error. The chain is built from TRBV5-1 and TRBJ1-1, with D hard to call. CDR1 SGHRS and CDR2 YFSETQ come from the germline V gene. This CDR3 has 17 residues. In DNA form, the CDR3 reads TGCGCCAGCAGCTTGGAAGGTCGCGGGTCGGCGAACACTGAAGCTCTCTTT. Translated: CASSLEGRGSANTEALF.

The chain has TRBV29-1 and TRBJ1-1; D is unclear. V gave up 8 bases and J gave up 4 bases, with 14 bases separating them. CDR1 SQVTM and CDR2 ANQGSEA come from the germline V gene. This CDR3 is built from 12 residues. The CDR3 sequence: CSSGHLATEAFF. The DNA for the CDR3 is TGCAGCAGCGGGCACTTAGCCACTGAAGCTTTCTTT.